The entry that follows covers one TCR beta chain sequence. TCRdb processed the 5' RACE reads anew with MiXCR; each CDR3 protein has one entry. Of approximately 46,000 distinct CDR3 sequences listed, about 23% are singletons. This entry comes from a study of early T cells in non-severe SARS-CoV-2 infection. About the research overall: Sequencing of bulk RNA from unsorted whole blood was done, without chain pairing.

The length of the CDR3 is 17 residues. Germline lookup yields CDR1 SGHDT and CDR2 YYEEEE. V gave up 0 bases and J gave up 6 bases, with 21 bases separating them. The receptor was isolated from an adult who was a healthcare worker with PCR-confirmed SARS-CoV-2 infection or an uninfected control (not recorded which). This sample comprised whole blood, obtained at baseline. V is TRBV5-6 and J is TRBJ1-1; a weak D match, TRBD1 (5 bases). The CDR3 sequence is CASSLDSLGEWGAEAFF. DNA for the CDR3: TGTGCCAGCAGCTTGGACAGCCTGGGCGAGTGGGGCGCTGAAGCTTTCTTT. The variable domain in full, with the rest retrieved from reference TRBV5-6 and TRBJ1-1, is DAGVTQSPTHLIKTRGQQVTLRCSPKSGHDTVSWYQQALGQGPQFIFQYYEEEERQRGNFPDRFSGHQFPNYSSELNVNALLLGDSALYLCASSLDSLGEWGAEAFFGQGTRLTVV.